What follows are 28 T cell receptor beta chains derived from one specimen sequenced in a study of T cell responses to AZD1222 COVID-19 vaccine. Libraries were prepared by immunoSEQ multiplex PCR; TCRdb keeps only in-frame clonotypes and omits some of them. This sample carries tens of thousands of clones, roughly 80% of them seen once, and the ten largest clones take roughly 13%. This specimen was peripheral blood, taken 28 days after the second AZD1222 dose. These TCRs come from an adult who received the AZD1222 COVID-19 vaccine.

About this clone itself: The junction departs from the called germline gene at one end, perhaps through a read error. This rearrangement joins TRBV28 to TRBJ1-3; possible D gene TRBD1, 6 bases. Germline CDR1 reads MDHEN; CDR2 reads SYDVKM. The length of the CDR3 is 12 residues. The CDR3 coding sequence is TGTGCCAGCAGTACACCGACAGGTCCCCTTGCTTTT. It codes for CASSTPTGPLAF. Together with reference TRBV28 and TRBJ1-3, the CDR3 gives the full variable domain: DVKVTQSSRYLVKRTGEKVFLECVQDMDHENMFWYRQDPGLGLRLIYFSYDVKMKEKGDIPEGYSVSREKKERFSLILESASTNQTSMYLCASSTPTGPLAFGEGSWLTVV.

The genes are TRBV7-8 and TRBJ1-5; 9 nucleotides line up with TRBD1. Germline CDR1 and CDR2: SGHVS and FQNEAQ. This CDR3 comprises 19 residues. Trimming cost V 5 bases and J 2 bases; bases outside gene matches: 16. This CDR3 reads CASSTNRGLTFVGNQPQHF. For the CDR3, the DNA is TGTGCCAGCAGCACAAACAGGGGGCTAACTTTTGTTGGCAATCAGCCCCAGCATTTT.

The rearrangement joins TRBV4-3 to TRBJ1-1; D is unclear. In germline, CDR1 is LGHNA, CDR2 YSLEER. V was shortened by 0 bases and J by 4 bases, with 12 bases between the two germline ends. This CDR3 region has 15 residues. The CDR3 nucleotides read TGCGCCAGCAGCCAAGAGGGGTCGGGTAGCACTGAAGCTTTCTTT. It codes for CASSQEGSGSTEAFF.

The CDR3 loop is CAWSVPGQTNQPQHF. In nucleotides, the CDR3 is TGTGCCTGGAGTGTGCCGGGACAGACTAATCAGCCCCAGCATTTT. The rearrangement uses TRBV30 and TRBJ1-5, with 7 bases lining up with TRBD1. The CDR3 has 15 residues. V lost 0 bases to trimming and J lost 4 bases; unmatched junction nucleotides: 6. Per the germline V gene, CDR1 is GTSNPN and CDR2 is SVGIG (reference sequence). The complete variable domain, with remaining parts taken from reference TRBV30 and TRBJ1-5, reads SQTIHQWPATLVQPVGSPLSLECTVEGTSNPNLYWYRQAAGRGLQLLFYSVGIGQISSEVPQNLSASRPQDRQFILSSKKLLLSDSGFYLCAWSVPGQTNQPQHFGDGTRLSIL.

The chain combines TRBV19 with TRBJ1-6, with D possibly matching TRBD1 (6 bases). The CDR3 loop spans 14 amino acids. V was trimmed by 9 bases and J by 9 bases, leaving 18 bases between them. Germline V lookup: CDR1 LNHDA, CDR2 SQIVND (reference sequence). CDR3 sequence: CASGVTGLGSPLHF. The CDR3 DNA sequence: TGTGCCAGCGGAGTTACAGGGCTCGGTTCACCCCTCCACTTT.

The chain links TRBV10-3 to TRBJ1-2; D is unresolved. Germline-derived CDR1 and CDR2 are ENHRY and SYGVKD. Trimming shortened V by 2 bases and J by 8 bases, and 6 bases separated the two germline ends. The length of the CDR3 is 11 residues. CDR3: CAISELEGYTF. The CDR3 coding sequence is TGTGCCATCAGTGAGCTCGAAGGCTACACCTTC.

The rearrangement joins TRBV10-1 to TRBJ2-2; D gene unclear. The V gene's germline CDR1 is WNHNN and CDR2 SYGVQD (reference sequence). V dropped 5 bases and J dropped 5 bases, with 6 bases sitting between them. The CDR3 extends over 12 amino acids. In DNA, the CDR3 is TGCGCCAGCAGTCTGGGAACCGGGGAGCTGTTTTTT. Protein sequence: CASSLGTGELFF.

The genes are TRBV6-5 and TRBJ1-6; 7 bases match TRBD1. V shed 11 bases and J 10 bases; nucleotides not matched to a gene: 11. The CDR3 spans 13 residues. Germline lookup yields CDR1 MNHEY and CDR2 SVGAGI. CDR3 in amino acids: CASTRQGGSPLHF. CDR3 nucleotide sequence: TGTGCCTCAACCCGACAGGGTGGCTCACCCCTCCACTTT.

V gene TRBV4-1 combines with J gene TRBJ1-1; D perhaps matches TRBD1 (6 bases). V lost 1 base, J lost 1 base, and 13 bases lay in between. The CDR3 is made up of 16 amino acids. The V gene's germline CDR1 is MGHRA and CDR2 YSYEKL. CDR3 DNA sequence: TGCGCCAGCAGCCAAGCTTCGACAGGACCGAACACTGAAGCTTTCTTT. It encodes CASSQASTGPNTEAFF.

The V gene is TRBV11-2, the J gene TRBJ2-5, with 7 positions matching TRBD2. The V segment lost 5 bases and the J segment 5 bases; nucleotides outside the gene matches: 8. The CDR3 length is 14 residues. CDR1 SGHAT and CDR2 FQNNGV come from the germline V gene. This CDR3 is CASSQGRGLETQYF. In DNA, the CDR3 is TGTGCCAGCAGCCAAGGGAGGGGCCTGGAGACCCAGTACTTC.

The sample holds one count of this clone. For the CDR3, the DNA is TGCAGCGTTGAAAAGGGGGGCGTGAACACTGAAGCTTTCTTT. Encoded protein: CSVEKGGVNTEAFF. The chain joins TRBV29-1 to TRBJ1-1; D might be TRBD1 (6 bases). Deletions cut 2 bases from V and 0 bases from J, with 10 bases between. The CDR3 loop spans 14 amino acids. Germline V gene sequence: CDR1 SQVTM, CDR2 ANQGSEA.

This rearrangement joins TRBV6-5 to TRBJ1-5; D perhaps matches TRBD1 (5 bases). V was clipped by 7 bases and J by 2 bases, with 12 bases between them. The CDR3 runs 14 residues. CDR1 and CDR2 (germline): MNHEY, SVGAGI. DNA of the CDR3: TGTGCCAGCAACTCGGGGGGGGGCAATCAGCCCCAGCATTTT. Protein: CASNSGGGNQPQHF.

The chain has TRBV7-2 and TRBJ2-7; TRBD2 might be the D (5 bases). Germline values: CDR1 SGHTA, CDR2 FQGNSA. The CDR3 consists of 14 residues. V lost 0 bases and J lost 3, with 9 bases in between. The CDR3 is CASSLARTGYEQYF. DNA of the CDR3: TGTGCCAGCAGCTTAGCGAGGACTGGCTACGAGCAGTACTTC.

This clone showed up just once. The rearrangement uses TRBV6-1 and TRBJ2-2, with 7 bases that match TRBD1. Germline V gives CDR1 MNHNS, CDR2 SASEGT. V trimming: 1 base; J trimming: 4 bases; junction bases outside the gene matches: 9. This CDR3 is built from 17 residues. The CDR3 reads CASSEGTGTYSTGELFF. CDR3 coding DNA: TGTGCCAGCAGTGAAGGGACAGGAACCTACTCCACCGGGGAGCTGTTTTTT.

The CDR3: CASSRAADTQYF. The CDR3 DNA sequence: TGTGCCAGCAGTCGAGCGGCAGATACGCAGTATTTT. The chain employs TRBV12-3 or TRBV12-4 and TRBJ2-3; D is perhaps TRBD2 (5 bases). Trimming cost V 5 bases and J 4 bases, with 7 bases left between them. The CDR3 extends over 12 amino acids.

J is TRBJ2-5 and V is TRBV5-1; D ambiguous. This CDR3 comprises 13 residues. With 2 bases removed from V and 1 base from J, the gap between germline ends came to 6 bases. CDR1 and CDR2 (germline): SGHRS, YFSETQ. CDR3 amino acids: CASSLRSQETQYF. CDR3 sequence (DNA): TGCGCCAGCAGCTTACGGAGCCAAGAGACCCAGTACTTC.

The chain uses TRBV19 and TRBJ1-6, with 7 bases that match TRBD1. The CDR3 is 17 residues long. Germline V lookup: CDR1 LNHDA, CDR2 SQIVND (reference sequence). V shed 2 bases, J shed 7 bases, and the junction held 11 bases outside the gene matches. The CDR3 bases are TGTGCCAGTAGTATACCCCCGAGGGACAGTTCCAATTCACCCCTCCACTTT. Its protein is CASSIPPRDSSNSPLHF.

As concerns this clone: One end of the junction does not line up with germline, which may come from a read error. The rearrangement links TRBV9 to TRBJ1-3; D gene uncertain. The CDR3 is made up of 14 amino acids. Germline CDR1 is SGDLS and CDR2 is YYNGEE. The CDR3: CASSVGKGGYTIYF. In DNA form, the CDR3 reads TGTGCCAGCAGCGTAGGAAAGGGTGGATACACCATATATTTT.

This clone was detected only a few times. The gene calls are TRBV6-2 or TRBV6-3 and TRBJ2-1; D gene unclear. The CDR3 runs 14 residues. Trimming left V 5 bases short and J 4 bases short, with 12 bases between. CDR1 and CDR2 from the germline V gene are MNHEY and SVGEGT. In nucleotides, the CDR3 is TGTGCCAGCAGTGCATCGGACGCTTACAATGAGCAGTTCTTC. Translated: CASSASDAYNEQFF.

This sequence joins TRBV12-3 or TRBV12-4 and TRBJ1-1; 12 bases match TRBD1. The CDR3 spans 13 residues. The trim removed 8 bases at V and 10 bases at J, leaving 8 bases unmatched. The CDR3 is CASHRGQGAAAFF. CDR3 sequence (DNA): TGTGCCAGCCATCGGGGACAGGGGGCGGCAGCTTTCTTT.

The V gene is TRBV9, the J gene TRBJ2-1; D not certain. The germline CDR1 and CDR2 sequences are SGDLS and YYNGEE. Deletions cut 5 bases from V and 5 bases from J, with 11 bases between. The CDR3 is 13 residues long. The CDR3 sequence: CASSVPNNNEQFF. In nucleotides, the CDR3 is TGTGCCAGCAGTGTCCCGAACAACAATGAGCAGTTCTTC.

The chain has TRBV5-5 and TRBJ2-2; 7 nucleotides line up with TRBD1. The junction had 12 bases not matched to a gene; V was cut back by 4 bases and J by 6 bases. In germline, CDR1 is SGHKS, CDR2 YYEKEE (reference sequence). The CDR3 length is 16 residues. The CDR3 coding sequence is TGTGCCAGCAGCGCGAACCGACAGGGTTTCTCCGGGGAGCTGTTTTTT. Translating gives CASSANRQGFSGELFF. Using reference TRBV5-5 and TRBJ2-2 for the parts outside the CDR3, the full variable domain is DAGVTQSPTHLIKTRGQQVTLRCSPISGHKSVSWYQQVLGQGPQFIFQYYEKEERGRGNFPDRFSARQFPNYSSELNVNALLLGDSALYLCASSANRQGFSGELFFGEGSRLTVL.

The J gene is TRBJ2-5, the V gene TRBV5-1; TRBD1 might be the D (6 bases). V was trimmed by 0 bases and J by 4 bases, leaving 10 bases between them. CDR3 length equals 14 residues. Germline V lookup: CDR1 SGHRS, CDR2 YFSETQ. CDR3 sequence: CASSLENRVETQYF. In nucleotides, the CDR3 is TGCGCCAGCAGCTTGGAAAACAGGGTAGAGACCCAGTACTTC. The full variable domain, in which reference TRBV5-1 and TRBJ2-5 provide the parts outside the CDR3, is KAGVTQTPRYLIKTRGQQVTLSCSPISGHRSVSWYQQTPGQGLQFLFEYFSETQRNKGNFPGRFSGRQFSNSRSEMNVSTLELGDSALYLCASSLENRVETQYFGPGTRLLVL.

The genes are TRBV6-2 or TRBV6-3 and TRBJ2-6; D uncertain. CDR3 length: 18 residues. V was pared by 2 bases and J by 4 bases, with 18 bases between. From germline, CDR1 is MNHEY and CDR2 SVGEGT. DNA of the CDR3: TGTGCCAGCAGTTACCCCCACGACGGGCCGCAAGGGGCCAACGTCCTGACTTTC. Its protein product is CASSYPHDGPQGANVLTF.

V is TRBV6-6 and J is TRBJ1-5, with D unresolved. This CDR3 has 14 residues. Germline V lookup: CDR1 MNHNY, CDR2 SVGAGI (reference sequence). Trimming removed 6 bases at V and 2 bases at J, with 11 bases between. CDR3 sequence reads: CASREDRGNQPQHF. The CDR3 DNA is TGTGCCAGCAGGGAGGACCGAGGCAATCAGCCCCAGCATTTT.

The chain combines TRBV3-1 (or the pseudogene TRBV3-2) with TRBJ2-2; D call uncertain. The CDR3 length is 12 residues. The V end lost 2 bases, the J end lost 6 bases, and 4 bases lay between the germline ends. Germline V gene data show CDR1 as LGHDT and CDR2 as YNNKEL (reference sequence). The CDR3 is CASSQKSGELFF. The CDR3 DNA reads TGTGCCAGCAGCCAAAAGTCCGGGGAGCTGTTTTTT.

J is TRBJ2-1 and V is TRBV7-3; 9 bases map to TRBD2. The germline gives CDR1 SGHTA, CDR2 FQGTGA. CDR3 length: 16 amino acids. The ends lost 2 bases at V and 4 bases at J; junction bases unmatched: 6. The CDR3: CASSLSSSGDYNEQFF. DNA for the CDR3: TGTGCCAGCAGCTTATCGTCTAGCGGGGATTACAATGAGCAGTTCTTC.

Only one count was recorded for this clone. The chain employs TRBV10-2 and TRBJ1-6, with D perhaps matching TRBD1 (5 bases). This CDR3 spans 13 amino acids. CDR1 is WSHSY, CDR2 SAAADI, per germline. V was pared by 7 bases and J by 5 bases, with 9 bases between. The CDR3 bases are TGCGCCAGCATGAGAGGGGATAATTCACCCCTCCACTTT. This translates into CASMRGDNSPLHF.